This TCR beta chain derives from a study of blood T cell repertoires in COVID-19. In the authors' methods: Reference gene primer amplification gave nucleated cell count estimates. The assay was immunoSEQ multiplex PCR, and TCRdb's table has in-frame clones only and misses some. V and J calls and clone size come straight from that table; D and trimming were deduced from the DNA. The sample includes 100,000 to 120,000 clones, around 81% of them seen just once. The germline CDR1 and CDR2 sequences are SGHRS and YFSETQ. The CDR3 is made up of 15 amino acids. J gave up 2 bases and V 4 bases, and 5 bases lay outside the gene matches.

Input material: peripheral blood. This clonotype originated in a woman aged 70-85 years with acute or convalescent COVID-19. This sequence joins TRBV5-1 and TRBJ2-3, with 9 nucleotides matching TRBD1. CDR3 protein: CASSGGDRDTDTQYF. The CDR3 bases are TGCGCCAGCAGCGGAGGGGACAGGGACACAGATACGCAGTATTTT.